The present T cell receptor beta chain was sequenced within a study of T-cell reconstitution after alpha-beta-depleted transplantation in children. The V and J ends lost 4 bases and 2 bases, in that order; junction bases with no gene match: 7. The CDR3 is 15 amino acids. In germline, CDR1 is MNHNS, CDR2 SASEGT. Unique molecular identifiers featured in how the TCRbeta library was prepared. TCRdb analysed the PCR reads with MiXCR anew, one entry per CDR3 protein. The table records about 72,000 distinct CDR3 sequences, approximately 7.4% of them present only once. The source material was PBMCs from the stem cell graft donor, sampled from the stem cell graft. V gene TRBV6-1 combines with J gene TRBJ1-2, with TRBD1 matching over 7 bases. The origin of this receptor is a human donor who donated a stem cell graft to a child with acute lymphoblastic leukemia. The CDR3 here is CASSVGTVANYGYTF. The CDR3, as DNA: TGTGCCAGCAGTGTTGGGACAGTAGCAAACTATGGCTACACCTTC.